The source of this T cell receptor beta chain is a study of regulatory T cells in long-lasting Graves disease (dated by TCRdb to the early 2020s). Regarding the complete study: Persistent Graves' disease was defined as antithyroid drug treatment for over 5 years with persistently positive TSH receptor autoantibodies. This study used TCR sequencing and RNA sequencing of peripheral blood to compare persistent Graves' disease patients against newly diagnosed Graves' disease patients. The study was conducted in China and was registered as a clinical trial. A total of roughly 35 samples underwent TCR sequencing: roughly 13 from persistent and about 20 from newly diagnosed Graves' disease patients. Persistent Graves' disease patients in the clinical cohort had taken antithyroid drugs for roughly ten years on average.

Looking up the germline V gene yields CDR1 SQVTM and CDR2 ANQGSEA. The CDR3 has 12 amino acids, counting the end cysteine and phenylalanine. This entry keeps only the CDR3 DNA: 36 bases, framed from base 1. V lost 5 bases and J lost 7 bases; the stretch between them is 14 bases long. Here is what the overall study found, with its caveats: As a limitation, the authors acknowledged that the small sample size may reduce accuracy. Preferential use of TRBV28, TRBJ1-2 and TRBJ2-5 was observed in persistent disease, whereas TRBV20-1 and TRBJ2-1 were favored in newly diagnosed disease. Only peripheral blood was studied, because thyroid tissue, the primary lesion, was inaccessible. Lower TCR Shannon entropy and fewer highly expanded clones were observed in persistent Graves' disease patients than in newly diagnosed patients, which suggested clonal expansion. Persistent patients shared more public clonotypes among themselves (more than 2,500) than newly diagnosed patients did (roughly 920). Only the TCR beta chain was sequenced and analyzed.

What the time point label conveys for this sample: persistent/refractory GD, antithyroid drugs over 5 years with positive TRAb. For both TCR sequencing and RNA sequencing, RNA was extracted from PBMCs in TRIzol. The diagnosis of Graves' disease was made according to American Thyroid Association guidelines. Recruitment of patients was carried out at an endocrinology department in Xi'an, China. Each patient gave around 9.2 milliliters of peripheral blood, collected in an EDTA anticoagulant tube. Ficoll Paque Plus density gradient separation was used to isolate PBMCs, and no additional T cell sorting was done. RNA quality was checked with an Agilent 2100 Bioanalyzer and agarose gel, and concentration with a NanoDrop 2000. A word on this clonotype: Its cognate antigen has yet to be identified. No base quality values were provided; no much bigger clone lies one nucleotide off.

The library was prepared using multiplex PCR. Sequenced using an Illumina HiSeq 4000. CDR3 regions were amplified by Arm-PCR with iRepertoire HTBI primers to construct TCR beta libraries. PCR products were gel purified before sequencing. The original methods were these. Across samples, 62 TRBV and 13 to 15 TRBJ segments were identified and used for gene usage analysis of CDR3 amino acid clonotypes. COPE and FqMerger were used to merge filtered high-quality paired reads into contigs. BLAST was used to align contigs to the IMGT TRBV, TRBD and TRBJ reference genes, and CDR3 was defined following IMGT. Any clonotype with a frequency above 0.1% was classified as a highly expanded clone. Shannon entropy served as the measure of repertoire diversity, while the Gini coefficient captured V-J evenness. Clonotypes shared by more than one individual were considered public. TCRdb reanalyzed the raw reads on its own, using fastp at Q25 for trimming and MiXCR for clone calling, and kept in-frame beta chains. Duplicate CDR3 protein sequences are folded into a single record with the most common DNA and genes. The V and J calls were determined by TCRdb, not by the authors. The sample table holds roughly 300,000 distinct CDR3 sequences, of which around 21% were seen once. The biggest ten clones account for more than 55% of the sample.

This TCR derives from a female donor with Graves disease. Specimen: peripheral blood mononuclear cells (PBMCs), collected when the disease was refractory, from a patient treated with antithyroid drugs. This chain is built from TRBV29-1 and TRBJ1-1; TRBD1 might be the D gene, on 6 matching bases. For the CDR3, the sequence is CSVRGPDLEAFF. The sequenced DNA is TGCAGCGTTCGGGGGCCGGACCTTGAAGCTTTCTTT.